These 30 T cell receptor beta chains originate from one sample sequenced in a study of blood T cell repertoires in COVID-19. Using immunoSEQ multiplex PCR, the repertoire was profiled, and TCRdb retains in-frame clones only, with some absent. The sample consists of around 230,000 clones, roughly 80% of them appearing once. Material: peripheral blood. The origin of the receptors is a woman of 80 years or more with acute or convalescent COVID-19.

CDR3 sequence (DNA): TGTGCCAGTAGTATGGGACTAGCGAGGAATGAGCAGTTCTTC. Translated: CASSMGLARNEQFF. This chain connects TRBV19 to TRBJ2-1, with TRBD2 matching 10 bases. The V gene's germline CDR1 is LNHDA and CDR2 SQIVND (reference sequence). V shed 3 bases, J shed 7 bases, and the junction held 3 bases outside the gene matches. CDR3 length: 14 residues. The complete variable domain, with remaining parts taken from reference TRBV19 and TRBJ2-1, reads DGGITQSPKYLFRKEGQNVTLSCEQNLNHDAMYWYRQDPGQGLRLIYYSQIVNDFQKGDIAEGYSVSREKKESFPLTVTSAQKNPTAFYLCASSMGLARNEQFFGPGTRLTVL.

The V gene is TRBV24-1, the J gene TRBJ1-6; 12 nucleotides agree with TRBD1. This CDR3 is built from 16 residues. CDR1 and CDR2 from the germline V gene are KGHDR and SFDVKD. Losses at the gene ends were 5 bases for V and 9 bases for J; bases not matched to a gene: 7. In DNA form, the CDR3 reads TGTGCCACCAGTGCCGGGACAGGGGGCGAGAGTTCACCCCTCCACTTT. This translates into CATSAGTGGESSPLHF.

The rearrangement links TRBV3-1 (or the pseudogene TRBV3-2) to TRBJ2-2, with D hard to call. This CDR3 spans 13 amino acids. V lost 2 bases to trimming and J lost 5 bases, with 6 bases between them. The germline V gene has CDR1 LGHDT and CDR2 YNNKEL (reference sequence). CDR3 region: CASSQPPTGELFF. The CDR3 DNA sequence: TGTGCCAGCAGCCAACCCCCAACCGGGGAGCTGTTTTTT.

The genes are TRBV3-1 (or the pseudogene TRBV3-2) and TRBJ2-5, with TRBD2 matching 16 bases. Germline loops: CDR1 LGHDT, CDR2 YNNKEL (reference sequence). The V gene end was trimmed by 4 bases and the J gene end by 9 bases; junction bases not matched to a gene: 5. This CDR3 comprises 15 residues. Here the CDR3 reads CASSPMGTSGGAQYF. For the CDR3, the DNA is TGTGCCAGCAGCCCGATGGGGACTAGCGGGGGGGCCCAGTACTTC.

The J gene is TRBJ1-4, the V gene TRBV27; possibly TRBD1 for D (5 bases). This CDR3 is built from 15 residues. Trimming took off 3 bases at V and 4 bases at J, with 12 bases between the two ends. Germline loops: CDR1 MNHEY, CDR2 SMNVEV (reference sequence). In DNA, the CDR3 is TGTGCCAGCAGTTTGGAGGGGCGCGTTAATGAAAAACTGTTTTTT. Translated, it gives CASSLEGRVNEKLFF. Together with reference TRBV27 and TRBJ1-4, the CDR3 gives the full variable domain: EAQVTQNPRYLITVTGKKLTVTCSQNMNHEYMSWYRQDPGLGLRQIYYSMNVEVTDKGDVPEGYKVSRKEKRNFPLILESPSPNQTSLYFCASSLEGRVNEKLFFGSGTQLSVL.

This clone has only a few counts. The chain couples TRBV28 to TRBJ1-3, with TRBD1 matching 7 bases. Per the germline V gene, CDR1 is MDHEN and CDR2 is SYDVKM. The V segment lost 8 bases and the J segment 2 bases; nucleotides outside the gene matches: 18. The CDR3 extends over 18 amino acids. Here the CDR3 reads CASGPQGFGKDTGNTIYF. In nucleotides, the CDR3 is TGTGCCAGCGGCCCACAGGGGTTTGGGAAGGATACTGGAAACACCATATATTTT.

The J gene is TRBJ2-5, the V gene TRBV27; TRBD2 matches 9 bases. The germline V gene encodes CDR1 MNHEY and CDR2 SMNVEV (reference sequence). Losses at the gene ends were 7 bases for V and 5 bases for J; bases not matched to a gene: 14. This CDR3 comprises 16 residues. The CDR3 protein is CASKPDRRGGPETQYF. The CDR3 DNA sequence: TGTGCCAGCAAGCCCGACCGGCGGGGGGGCCCGGAGACCCAGTACTTC.

In its sample, this clone was seen many times. The chain recombines TRBV3-1 (or the pseudogene TRBV3-2) with TRBJ2-7; D is undetermined. This CDR3 region has 14 residues. V was cut by 0 bases and J by 2 bases, with 8 bases left in between. CDR1 and CDR2 (germline): LGHDT, YNNKEL (reference sequence). The CDR3 region is CASSQEGLAYEQYF. DNA for the CDR3: TGTGCCAGCAGCCAAGAAGGTCTAGCCTACGAGCAGTACTTC.

The CDR3 DNA is TGTGCCAGTAGACCCGGGACTAGCACCAATGAGCAGTTCTTC. It specifies CASRPGTSTNEQFF. The chain recombines TRBV19 with TRBJ2-1; 9 nucleotides align to TRBD2. The V and J ends lost 6 bases and 6 bases, in that order; junction bases with no gene match: 6. Per germline, CDR1 LNHDA and CDR2 SQIVND (reference sequence). The CDR3 extends over 14 amino acids.

The chain employs TRBV9 and TRBJ2-1; TRBD2 matches at 16 bases. Unmatched junction bases numbered 11, after V lost 4 bases and J lost 7 bases. Looked up from germline, CDR1 is SGDLS and CDR2 is YYNGEE. The CDR3 has 18 amino acids. The CDR3 is CASSPHQPGLAGGNEQFF. CDR3 DNA sequence: TGTGCCAGCAGCCCCCACCAACCGGGACTAGCGGGGGGGAATGAGCAGTTCTTC. The full variable domain, its missing parts supplied by reference TRBV9 and TRBJ2-1, is DSGVTQTPKHLITATGQRVTLRCSPRSGDLSVYWYQQSLDQGLQFLIQYYNGEERAKGNILERFSAQQFPDLHSELNLSSLELGDSALYFCASSPHQPGLAGGNEQFFGPGTRLTVL.

The chain employs TRBV6-6 and TRBJ2-7; no clear D. CDR3 length equals 12 residues. The germline V gene encodes CDR1 MNHNY and CDR2 SVGAGI (reference sequence). V was clipped by 0 bases and J by 10 bases, with 10 bases between them. The CDR3 sequence is CASSYSTRPQYF. The CDR3 DNA is TGTGCCAGCAGTTACTCGACGCGGCCCCAGTACTTC.

The rearrangement uses TRBV7-9 and TRBJ1-4; D possibly corresponds to TRBD1 (5 bases). The V gene lost 1 base and the J gene lost 3 bases, with 18 bases spanning the gap. This CDR3 is 18 amino acids long. Germline V gives CDR1 SEHNR, CDR2 FQNEAQ (reference sequence). The CDR3 reads CASSLVWEGIAANEKLFF. DNA of the CDR3: TGTGCCAGCAGCTTAGTATGGGAGGGGATAGCAGCTAATGAAAAACTGTTTTTT.

Comment on this clone: Distinct nucleotide sequences in the sample also encode this CDR3. This chain uses TRBV9 with TRBJ1-6; D unclear. Trimming removed 0 bases at V and 4 bases at J, with 11 bases between. This CDR3 is 16 amino acids long. The germline gives CDR1 SGDLS, CDR2 YYNGEE. The CDR3 here is CASSVGAGGYNSPLHF. CDR3 DNA sequence: TGTGCCAGCAGCGTAGGGGCGGGAGGTTATAATTCACCCCTCCACTTT.

The chain uses TRBV2 and TRBJ1-2; TRBD1 aligns across 7 bases. Germline V gene sequence: CDR1 SNHLY, CDR2 FYNNEI. CDR3 length: 15 residues. J lost 2 bases, V lost 4 bases, and 7 bases had no gene match. CDR3 DNA: TGTGCCAGCAGTGCTGACGGGACAGCCAACTATGGCTACACCTTC. It is translated as CASSADGTANYGYTF.

CDR3 sequence: CASSLRGLEKLFF. As DNA, the CDR3 is TGTGCCAGCAGTTTACGAGGGCTAGAAAAACTGTTTTTT. V usage is TRBV27 and J usage is TRBJ1-4; no reliable D call. V was cut by 2 bases and J by 8 bases, with 9 bases left in between. The CDR3 totals 13 residues. The germline CDR1 and CDR2 sequences are MNHEY and SMNVEV (reference sequence).

The chain has TRBV2 and TRBJ1-6; 8 bases align to TRBD1. The CDR3 runs to 14 residues. Germline values: CDR1 SNHLY, CDR2 FYNNEI. V shed 7 bases, J shed 6 bases, and the junction held 5 bases outside the gene matches. The CDR3 nucleotides read TGTGCCAGCATTCGGACAGGGTCTAATTCACCCCTCCACTTT. This encodes CASIRTGSNSPLHF.

The rearrangement uses TRBV5-1 and TRBJ2-2; 7 bases fit TRBD1. The germline V gene has CDR1 SGHRS and CDR2 YFSETQ. Unmatched junction bases numbered 8, after V lost 4 bases and J lost 5 bases. The CDR3 runs to 15 residues. CDR3 bases: TGCGCCAGCAGCACCAACAGGGGAGATACCGGGGAGCTGTTTTTT. This encodes CASSTNRGDTGELFF.

The chain recombines TRBV27 with TRBJ2-1; D is possibly TRBD2 (5 bases). The germline V and J ends were trimmed by 2 bases and 2 bases, with 10 bases remaining between them. Germline V lookup: CDR1 MNHEY, CDR2 SMNVEV (reference sequence). The CDR3 is 15 amino acids. The CDR3 DNA reads TGTGCCAGCAGTTTAGGACTCAACACCTACAATGAGCAGTTCTTC. Translating it yields CASSLGLNTYNEQFF.

The chain carries TRBV5-6 and TRBJ2-7; TRBD2 might be the D (6 bases). The CDR3 length is 11 residues. The V gene's germline CDR1 is SGHDT and CDR2 YYEEEE. V dropped 4 bases and J dropped 4 bases, with 6 bases sitting between them. The CDR3 region has the DNA TGTGCCAGCAGCCGGGGGTACGAGCAGTACTTC. Protein product: CASSRGYEQYF.

The chain has TRBV3-1 (or the pseudogene TRBV3-2) and TRBJ2-3; D possibly corresponds to TRBD2 (5 bases). CDR3 length: 16 residues. Trimming removed 1 base at V and 3 bases at J, with 14 bases between. Germline assignment: CDR1 LGHDT and CDR2 YNNKEL (reference sequence). The CDR3 nucleotides are TGTGCCAGCAGCCAAGGAGTCTCGACTACGACAGATACGCAGTATTTT. Its protein product is CASSQGVSTTTDTQYF.

This clone showed up just once. This chain uses TRBV24-1 with TRBJ2-5; perhaps TRBD2 as D (5 bases). With 4 bases removed from V and 8 bases from J, the gap between germline ends came to 10 bases. Germline V gene sequence: CDR1 KGHDR, CDR2 SFDVKD. The CDR3 is 12 residues long. The CDR3 protein is CATSDTTGTQYF. The CDR3 DNA reads as TGTGCCACCAGTGACACCACGGGAACCCAGTACTTC.

The chain recombines TRBV24-1 with TRBJ2-3; D is possibly TRBD1 (5 bases). From germline, CDR1 is KGHDR and CDR2 SFDVKD. V was clipped by 7 bases and J by 0 bases, with 13 bases between them. The CDR3 contains 15 residues. The DNA of the CDR3 is TGTGCCACCAGCCAGGGTGGGTCTAGCACAGATACGCAGTATTTT. It yields the protein CATSQGGSSTDTQYF.

This clone has more than one count but fewer than ten. This chain links TRBV6-1 with TRBJ2-3; D remains ambiguous. The CDR3 contains 18 residues. The V and J ends lost 4 bases and 2 bases respectively, with 22 bases between them. CDR1 and CDR2 from the germline V gene are MNHNS and SASEGT. The CDR3 region has the DNA TGTGCCAGCAGTGCCTCACCTCCGACTCCTACTCCCACAGATACGCAGTATTTT. It encodes CASSASPPTPTPTDTQYF.

This chain connects TRBV5-1 to TRBJ1-5, with a weak D call TRBD1 (6 bases). This CDR3 spans 14 amino acids. Trimming removed 1 base from V and 8 bases from J, with 13 bases in between. CDR1 and CDR2 from the germline V gene are SGHRS and YFSETQ. The CDR3 loop is CASSLWQGGEPQHF. DNA of the CDR3: TGCGCCAGCAGCTTGTGGCAAGGGGGAGAGCCCCAGCATTTT.

The chain joins TRBV11-3 to TRBJ2-2, with D hard to call. Germline V CDR1 and CDR2: SGHNT, YENEEA. This CDR3 contains 15 residues. Trimming left V 1 base short and J 2 bases short, with 8 bases between. The CDR3: CASSLGPGNTGELFF. For the CDR3, the DNA is TGTGCCAGCAGCTTAGGTCCAGGCAACACCGGGGAGCTGTTTTTT.

The V and J genes are TRBV4-1 and TRBJ1-6, with a weak D call TRBD1 (5 bases). This CDR3 comprises 16 residues. CDR1 and CDR2 from the germline V gene are MGHRA and YSYEKL. Between the trimmed V and J ends, which lost 1 base and 7 bases, there was a span of 14 bases. CDR3 sequence reads: CASSQGRGAKNSPLHF. The CDR3 DNA is TGCGCCAGCAGCCAAGGACGCGGGGCCAAGAATTCACCCCTCCACTTT.

V usage is TRBV2 and J usage is TRBJ1-4, with 7 bases lining up with TRBD1. Germline CDR1 is SNHLY and CDR2 is FYNNEI. V shed 6 bases and J 4 bases; nucleotides not matched to a gene: 8. The CDR3 spans 15 residues. The DNA of the CDR3 is TGTGCCAGCAGACCTACAGGGGCCTTTAATGAAAAACTGTTTTTT. Protein sequence: CASRPTGAFNEKLFF. The full variable domain, in which reference TRBV2 and TRBJ1-4 provide the parts outside the CDR3, is EPEVTQTPSHQVTQMGQEVILRCVPISNHLYFYWYRQILGQKVEFLVSFYNNEISEKSEIFDDQFSVERPDGSNFTLKIRSTKLEDSAMYFCASRPTGAFNEKLFFGSGTQLSVL.

The chain is built from TRBV12-3 or TRBV12-4 and TRBJ1-2; D may be TRBD1 (6 bases). Trimming pared 3 bases from V and 7 bases from J, leaving 12 bases between. The CDR3 has 13 amino acids. The CDR3, as DNA: TGTGCCAGCAGTTTTGTCACAGGGATTGGCTACACCTTC. Translated, it gives CASSFVTGIGYTF.

The CDR3 protein is CASSRAGGTQYF. Here the CDR3 DNA reads TGTGCCAGCAGCCGAGCGGGGGGGACGCAGTATTTT. The gene calls are TRBV3-1 (or the pseudogene TRBV3-2) and TRBJ2-3, with 10 bases that match TRBD2. Trimming removed 4 bases from V and 9 bases from J; junction bases left unmatched: 1. The CDR3 has 12 amino acids. Germline CDR1 LGHDT, CDR2 YNNKEL (reference sequence).

The V and J genes are TRBV2 and TRBJ1-5, with 7 bases aligning to TRBD1. V gave up 5 bases and J gave up 0 bases; unmatched junction bases: 13. This CDR3 is built from 18 residues. The germline gives CDR1 SNHLY, CDR2 FYNNEI. The CDR3 spells CASSPEEDRILSNQPQHF. The CDR3 coding sequence is TGTGCCAGCAGTCCAGAGGAGGACAGGATTCTTAGCAATCAGCCCCAGCATTTT.